This T cell receptor beta chain was documented in a study of blood T cell repertoires in COVID-19. For the study at large: The origin of the acute and convalescent COVID-19 samples was the United States, Italy and Spain.

Germline lookup yields CDR1 SGHTA and CDR2 FQGNSA. The CDR3 length is 13 residues. With 4 bases removed from V and 3 bases from J, the gap between germline ends came to 10 bases. Libraries were prepared by immunoSEQ multiplex PCR; TCRdb keeps only in-frame clonotypes and omits some of them. The sample yields 130,000 or so clones, 84% seen once. This receptor was obtained from a woman in her twenties or thirties who had recovered from COVID-19. Sequencing was carried out using PBMCs or T cells enriched from blood (not recorded which). This chain uses TRBV7-2 with TRBJ2-7; D may be TRBD1 (6 bases). The CDR3: CASSYTGYYEQYF. CDR3 coding DNA: TGTGCCAGCAGCTACACAGGGTACTACGAGCAGTACTTC.